This T cell receptor (beta chain) originates from a study of blood T cells in healthy people across ages. Study results and caveats: In these data, TCR beta diversity tracked strongly with naive T cell percentage.

At least ten counts were recorded for this clonotype. The antigen is undetermined. For the second PCR, which ran for about 7 to 11 cycles, a sample-barcoded 5' primer and a J-beta primer mix were used. TCRdb fed the 5' RACE reads into MiXCR, producing one record per CDR3 protein. The profile shows more than 900,000 distinct CDR3 sequences, about 28% of them singletons. The germline V and J ends were trimmed by 9 bases and 10 bases, with 25 bases remaining between them. The CDR3 length is 14 residues. CDR1 and CDR2 from the germline V gene are LNHNV and YYDKDF (reference sequence). The sample also formed part of further work on T cells of mothers and their children. Turning to that study: With the M1S primer of the second PCR, sample barcodes and 2-4 random nucleotides were added. The yield was over 9.5 million TCR beta CDR3 reads from each mother and around 2.9 million from each child. Slightly higher but non-significant overlap marked related mother-child pairs versus unrelated pairs.

The chain carries TRBV15 and TRBJ2-7; perhaps D is TRBD1 or TRBD2 (5 bases each). Sequenced input: blood. This TCR derives from a woman aged 35 to 49 in good health. CDR3: CATRGRDPSSEQYF. In DNA form, the CDR3 reads TGTGCCACACGCGGCCGGGACCCCTCTTCGGAACAGTACTTC.